This TCR beta chain was documented in a study of patients and donors after allogeneic stem cell transplantation. One entry per CDR3 protein, called by TCRdb with MiXCR from the RT-PCR reads. The data hold hundreds of thousands of distinct CDR3 sequences, with approximately 16% observed a single time. The germline CDR1 and CDR2 sequences are SGHTA and FQGTGA. Trimming cost V 1 base and J 6 bases, with 7 bases left between them. This CDR3 spans 13 amino acids. This clonotype has more than one count but fewer than ten. J is TRBJ2-1 and V is TRBV7-3; D is unresolved. This TCR was sampled from a human donor who was either an allogeneic HSCT recipient or a stem cell or donor lymphocyte infusion donor (not recorded which). It is not recorded whose cells these are; they may come from a transplant donor. The specimen sequenced was blood, either unsorted or a sorted T cell fraction (not recorded which). CDR3 in DNA: TGTGCCAGCAGCTTAATTGGCGGCAATGAGCAGTTCTTC. This translates into CASSLIGGNEQFF.